This TCR beta chain was observed in a study of blood T cell repertoires in COVID-19. At the level of the study: The cDNA or gDNA used as material had been derived from T cells, B-cell-depleted T cells, or PBMCs.

This CDR3 spans 13 amino acids. Trimming took off 6 bases at V and 3 bases at J, with 8 bases between the two ends. In the source study's methods: Reference gene primer amplification gave estimated nucleated cell counts. Sequencing used immunoSEQ multiplex PCR; TCRdb keeps in-frame clones, though not all of them. That table gives V, J and clone size, and the DNA gave D and trimming. The table lists 60,000 to 70,000 clones, more than 85% of them singletons. The TCR sequence derives from a human donor with active COVID-19. The donor label of this sample is uncertain. The genes are TRBV12-3 or TRBV12-4 and TRBJ2-2, with a weak D call TRBD1 (5 bases). Sequencing input: peripheral blood. CDR3 protein: CASRKQDTGELFF. For the CDR3, the DNA is TGTGCCAGCAGAAAACAGGACACCGGGGAGCTGTTTTTT.